These 8 T cell receptor beta chains were all obtained from the same sample, sequenced in a study of patients and donors after allogeneic stem cell transplantation. From the RT-PCR reads, TCRdb called clonotypes with MiXCR, one entry per CDR3 protein. Of under 95,000 distinct CDR3 sequences listed, less than 5% are singletons. The specimen sequenced was blood, either unsorted or a sorted T cell fraction (not recorded which). The receptors originated from a human donor who was either an allogeneic HSCT recipient or a stem cell or donor lymphocyte infusion donor (not recorded which). It is not recorded whose cells these are; they may come from a transplant donor.

This clonotype was found many times. In DNA form, the CDR3 reads TGTGCCAGCAGTTTGGGGGGGGAGTGGGGGACTGAAGCTTTCTTT. This translates into CASSLGGEWGTEAFF. This rearrangement joins TRBV12-3 or TRBV12-4 to TRBJ1-1; tentative D call: TRBD1 (5 bases). This CDR3 is built from 15 residues. V gave up 3 bases and J gave up 5 bases, with 16 bases separating them.

Concerning this clonotype itself: This sequence may be a read error, since a much larger clone differs from it by one base. The chain has TRBV5-1 and TRBJ1-1; 7 bases are a match to TRBD1. Germline CDR1 is SGHRS and CDR2 is YFSETQ. The CDR3 is made up of 16 amino acids. The CDR3 region has the DNA TGCGCCAGCAGCTTGGATGGGACAGCCACCTCTTTTGAATCTTTCTTT. Translation: CASSLDGTATSFESFF.

This clonotype was counted a few times. The chain carries TRBV11-2 and TRBJ2-5, with 7 bases identical to TRBD2. The ends lost 2 bases at V and 1 base at J; junction bases unmatched: 4. CDR1 SGHAT and CDR2 FQNNGV come from the germline V gene. The CDR3 contains 15 residues. The CDR3 here is CASSLSTGGQETQYF. CDR3 DNA: TGTGCCAGCAGCTTATCGACGGGAGGCCAAGAGACCCAGTACTTC. Full variable domain (rest looked up from reference TRBV11-2 and TRBJ2-5): EAGVAQSPRYKIIEKRQSVAFWCNPISGHATLYWYQQILGQGPKLLIQFQNNGVVDDSQLPKDRFSAERLKGVDSTLKIQPAKLEDSAVYLCASSLSTGGQETQYFGPGTRLLVL.

This clonotype was seen ten or more times. The V call is TRBV12-3 or TRBV12-4, the J call TRBJ1-1, with 8 bases aligning to TRBD1. Trimming at V came to 5 bases and at J to 5 bases, leaving 1 base not matched to a gene. The CDR3 runs 12 residues. CDR3 amino acids: CASSRTGTEAFF. CDR3 bases: TGTGCCAGCAGTCGGACAGGGACTGAAGCTTTCTTT.

This clonotype came up a few times. The chain is built from TRBV5-1 and TRBJ2-1, with D possibly being TRBD1 or TRBD2 (6 bases each). CDR3 length: 16 residues. The germline V gene has CDR1 SGHRS and CDR2 YFSETQ. V shed 5 bases and J shed 3 bases, with 18 bases lying between them. The CDR3 DNA sequence: TGCGCCAGCAGTTCAGACTCGGGGGCCCTCTACAATGAGCAGTTCTTC. Its protein is CASSSDSGALYNEQFF.

The sample holds many counts of this clonotype. The chain is built from TRBV2 and TRBJ2-1; a possible D gene is TRBD1 (5 bases). The CDR3 has 17 amino acids. Trimming shortened V by 4 bases and J by 0 bases, and 16 bases separated the two germline ends. Germline CDR1 reads SNHLY; CDR2 reads FYNNEI. CDR3 residues: CASSGSRVSSSYNEQFF. DNA for the CDR3: TGTGCCAGCAGTGGAAGCAGGGTCTCGAGCTCCTACAATGAGCAGTTCTTC.

The chain carries TRBV18 and TRBJ2-5, with 7 bases that match TRBD1. In germline, CDR1 is KGHSH, CDR2 LQKENI. The CDR3 totals 15 residues. With V trimmed by 3 bases and J by 2 bases, 6 bases remained unmatched. The CDR3 DNA follows: TGTGCCAGCTCACCCGGCAGGGGGTCGCAAGAGACCCAGTACTTC. As protein: CASSPGRGSQETQYF.

The gene calls are TRBV6-2 or TRBV6-3 and TRBJ1-5; maybe TRBD1 (5 bases). V was cut by 7 bases and J by 5 bases, with 21 bases left in between. The CDR3 is 16 amino acids. Germline V gene lookup returns CDR1 MNHEY and CDR2 SVGEGT. This CDR3 is CASTPRRAGSHQPQHF. CDR3 nucleotides: TGTGCCAGCACCCCCCGGCGGGCAGGGTCTCATCAGCCCCAGCATTTT.